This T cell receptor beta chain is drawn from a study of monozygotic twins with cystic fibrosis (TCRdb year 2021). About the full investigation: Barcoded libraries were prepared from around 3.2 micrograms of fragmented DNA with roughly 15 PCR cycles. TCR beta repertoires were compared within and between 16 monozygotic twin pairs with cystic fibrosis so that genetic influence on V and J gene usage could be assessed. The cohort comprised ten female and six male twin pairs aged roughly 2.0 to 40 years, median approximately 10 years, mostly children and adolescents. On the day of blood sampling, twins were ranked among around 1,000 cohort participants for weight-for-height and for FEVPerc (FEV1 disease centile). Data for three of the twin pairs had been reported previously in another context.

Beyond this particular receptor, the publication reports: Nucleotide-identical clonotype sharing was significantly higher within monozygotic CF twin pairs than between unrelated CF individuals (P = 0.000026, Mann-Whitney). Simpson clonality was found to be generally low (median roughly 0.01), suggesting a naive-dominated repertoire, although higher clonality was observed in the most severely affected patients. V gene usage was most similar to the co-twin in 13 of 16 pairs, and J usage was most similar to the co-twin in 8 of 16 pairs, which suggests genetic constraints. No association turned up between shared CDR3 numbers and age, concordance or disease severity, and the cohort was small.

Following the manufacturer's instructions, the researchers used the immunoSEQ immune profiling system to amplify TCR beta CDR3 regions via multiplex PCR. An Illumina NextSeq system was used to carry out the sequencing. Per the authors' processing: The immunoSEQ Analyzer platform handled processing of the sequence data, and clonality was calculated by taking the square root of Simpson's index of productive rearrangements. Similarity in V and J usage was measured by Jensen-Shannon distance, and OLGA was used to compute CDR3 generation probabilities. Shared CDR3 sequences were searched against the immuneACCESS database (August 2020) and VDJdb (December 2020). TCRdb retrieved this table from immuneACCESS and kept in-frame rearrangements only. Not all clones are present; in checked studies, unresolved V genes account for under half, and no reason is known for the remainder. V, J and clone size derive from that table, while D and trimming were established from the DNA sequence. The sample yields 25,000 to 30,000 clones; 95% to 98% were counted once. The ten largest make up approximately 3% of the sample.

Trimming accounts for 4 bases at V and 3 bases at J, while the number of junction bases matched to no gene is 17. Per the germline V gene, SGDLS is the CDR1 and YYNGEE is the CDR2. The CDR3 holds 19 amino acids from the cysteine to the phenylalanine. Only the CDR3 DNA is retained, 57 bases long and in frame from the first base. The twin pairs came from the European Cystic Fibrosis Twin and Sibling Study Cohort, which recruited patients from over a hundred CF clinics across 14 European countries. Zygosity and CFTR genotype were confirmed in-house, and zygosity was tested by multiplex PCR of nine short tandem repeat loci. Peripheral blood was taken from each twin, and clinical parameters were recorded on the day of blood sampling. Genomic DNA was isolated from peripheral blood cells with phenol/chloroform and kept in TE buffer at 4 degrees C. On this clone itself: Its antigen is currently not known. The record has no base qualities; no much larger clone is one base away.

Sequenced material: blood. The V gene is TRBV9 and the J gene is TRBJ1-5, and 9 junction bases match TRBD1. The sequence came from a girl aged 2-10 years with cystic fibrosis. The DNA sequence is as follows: TGTGCCAGCAGCCCCGGATTTTTTACAGGGGGCGGGAACAATCAGCCCCAGCATTTT. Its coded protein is CASSPGFFTGGGNNQPQHF.